This is a list of T cell receptor beta chains from one sample in a study of blood T cells in healthy people across ages. TCRdb re-derived calls from the 5' RACE reads in MiXCR, one entry per CDR3 protein. The table records 2 million or so distinct CDR3 sequences, roughly 52% of them present only once. The sequenced material came from blood. The receptor set was obtained from a middle-aged woman in good health. The CDR3 runs from the conserved cysteine through the conserved F or W. Fields, in order: J gene, clone size, D gene, V gene, CDR3 protein, CDR3 DNA. D genes are given only for firm matches. The size field is filled for only some rows; it gives once, few, many or a size class.

J gene: TRBJ2-7
clone size: -
D gene: TRBD1
V gene: TRBV5-6
CDR3 protein: CASSWPGQTYEQYF
CDR3 DNA: TGTGCCAGCAGCTGGCCGGGACAGACCTACGAGCAGTACTTC

J gene: TRBJ2-1
clone size: once
D gene: TRBD1
V gene: TRBV11-2
CDR3 protein: CASRKQGPYNEQFF
CDR3 DNA: TGTGCCAGCAGAAAACAGGGGCCATACAATGAGCAGTTCTTC

J gene: TRBJ1-2
clone size: -
D gene: -
V gene: TRBV29-1
CDR3 protein: CSVRREGPYGYTF
CDR3 DNA: TGCAGCGTGCGTCGGGAAGGGCCCTATGGCTACACCTTC

J gene: TRBJ2-7
clone size: few
D gene: -
V gene: TRBV19
CDR3 protein: CASSIALAASEQYF
CDR3 DNA: TGTGCCAGTAGTATTGCACTTGCCGCATCCGAGCAGTACTTC

J gene: TRBJ2-5
clone size: few
D gene: -
V gene: TRBV9
CDR3 protein: CASSYTPGGADETQYF
CDR3 DNA: TGTGCCAGCAGCTACACCCCAGGGGGGGCAGATGAGACCCAGTACTTC

J gene: TRBJ2-7
clone size: few
D gene: -
V gene: TRBV14
CDR3 protein: CASSQGRDGAYEQYF
CDR3 DNA: TGTGCCAGCAGCCAAGGCCGGGACGGAGCCTACGAGCAGTACTTC

J gene: TRBJ1-1
clone size: once
D gene: TRBD1
V gene: TRBV13
CDR3 protein: CASSTGTASNTEAFF
CDR3 DNA: TGTGCCAGCAGCACCGGGACAGCTTCGAACACTGAAGCTTTCTTT

J gene: TRBJ1-4
clone size: -
D gene: -
V gene: TRBV28
CDR3 protein: CASSLFSGRGKLFF
CDR3 DNA: TGTGCCAGCAGTTTATTCTCAGGGAGGGGAAAACTGTTTTTT

J gene: TRBJ2-5
clone size: few
D gene: -
V gene: TRBV20-1
CDR3 protein: CSARDRRGVETQYF
CDR3 DNA: TGCAGTGCTAGAGATCGAAGGGGTGTGGAGACCCAGTACTTC

J gene: TRBJ2-3
clone size: few
D gene: TRBD2
V gene: TRBV20-1
CDR3 protein: CSATNLGTTRTDTQYF
CDR3 DNA: TGCAGTGCCACGAACCTAGGGACTACTAGGACAGATACGCAGTATTTT

J gene: TRBJ2-7
clone size: many
D gene: -
V gene: TRBV5-1
CDR3 protein: CASSLGLDEQYF
CDR3 DNA: TGCGCCAGCAGCTTGGGGCTTGACGAGCAGTACTTC

J gene: TRBJ2-7
clone size: -
D gene: TRBD2
V gene: TRBV20-1
CDR3 protein: CSAERGTSFSYEQYF
CDR3 DNA: TGCAGTGCCGAGCGGGGGACTAGCTTCTCCTACGAGCAGTACTTC

J gene: TRBJ2-5
clone size: -
D gene: -
V gene: TRBV4-3
CDR3 protein: CASSQDLRGDEQYF
CDR3 DNA: TGCGCCAGCAGCCAAGATCTTCGGGGAGATGAGCAGTACTTC

J gene: TRBJ2-3
clone size: -
D gene: TRBD2
V gene: TRBV5-1
CDR3 protein: CAVGGGGAADTQYF
CDR3 DNA: TGCGCTGTCGGTGGCGGGGGGGCGGCAGATACGCAGTATTTT

J gene: TRBJ2-3
clone size: few
D gene: -
V gene: TRBV25-1
CDR3 protein: CASSEWTGTDTQYF
CDR3 DNA: TGTGCCAGCAGTGAATGGACGGGCACAGATACGCAGTATTTT